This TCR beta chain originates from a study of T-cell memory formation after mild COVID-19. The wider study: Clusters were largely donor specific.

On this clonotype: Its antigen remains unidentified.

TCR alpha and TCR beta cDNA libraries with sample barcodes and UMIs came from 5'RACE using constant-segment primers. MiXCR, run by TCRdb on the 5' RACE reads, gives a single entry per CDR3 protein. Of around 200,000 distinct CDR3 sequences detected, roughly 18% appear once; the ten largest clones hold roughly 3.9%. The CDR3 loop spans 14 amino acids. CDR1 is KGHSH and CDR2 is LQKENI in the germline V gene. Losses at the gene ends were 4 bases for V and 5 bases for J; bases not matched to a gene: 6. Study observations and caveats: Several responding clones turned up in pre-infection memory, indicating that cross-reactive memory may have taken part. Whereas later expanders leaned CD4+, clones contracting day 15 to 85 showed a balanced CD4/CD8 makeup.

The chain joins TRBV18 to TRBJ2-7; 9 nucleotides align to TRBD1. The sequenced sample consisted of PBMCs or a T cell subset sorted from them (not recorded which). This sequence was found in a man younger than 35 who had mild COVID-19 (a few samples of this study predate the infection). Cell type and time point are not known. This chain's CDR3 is CASSRDRGSDEQYF. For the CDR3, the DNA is TGTGCCAGCTCACGAGACAGGGGGTCCGACGAGCAGTACTTC.